This TCR beta chain was observed in a study of T cells expressing NK-cell markers. This CDR3 has 14 amino acids. Germline-derived CDR1 and CDR2 are WNHNN and SYGVQD (reference sequence). Beta-chain TCR cDNA was generated via 5'RACE template switching with UMIs. TCRdb reprocessed the 5' RACE reads; each CDR3 protein has one entry and no DNA is given. The sample includes roughly 280,000 distinct CDR3 sequences. The V call is TRBV10-1, the J call TRBJ2-1; TCRdb indicates TRBD2, and absent DNA this call remains unverified. Material for sequencing was blood T cells: a sorted CD56 or NKG2C T cell subset, CD4+ or CD8+ T cells, or bulk PBMC T cells (not recorded which). The origin of this receptor is a man younger than 35 in good health. CDR3 residues: CASSESGGLIEQFF.